The 24 T cell receptor beta chains below come from one sample, sequenced in a study of shared clonotypes between healthy human individuals. The table came from immunoSEQ multiplex PCR; TCRdb's copy has only in-frame clones and leaves some out. The sample includes 2 million to 2.5 million clones, approximately 96% of them seen just once. Material for sequencing was naive CD4+ T cells sorted from blood. Stated subset: CD45RA+ positively selected. The receptors here all came from a man younger than 30 in good health.

The chain recombines TRBV18 with TRBJ1-1, with 8 bases aligning to TRBD1. The CDR3 loop spans 13 amino acids. J was trimmed by 5 bases and V by 5 bases; bases with no gene match: 4. Germline loops: CDR1 KGHSH, CDR2 LQKENI. CDR3 in DNA: TGTGCCAGCTCAGGGACAGGCATGACTGAAGCTTTCTTT. It encodes CASSGTGMTEAFF.

To note about this clone: Different DNA sequences within this sample yield the same CDR3. This rearrangement joins TRBV7-9 to TRBJ1-2, with 10 nucleotides matching TRBD1. Germline V gives CDR1 SEHNR, CDR2 FQNEAQ (reference sequence). Losses at the gene ends were 3 bases for V and 8 bases for J; bases not matched to a gene: 3. The CDR3 sequence is 13 residues long. CDR3 residues: CASSLGQGNGYTF. DNA of the CDR3: TGTGCCAGCAGCTTGGGACAGGGGAACGGCTACACCTTC.

This chain joins TRBV18 and TRBJ1-2; D gene unclear. The germline V gene encodes CDR1 KGHSH and CDR2 LQKENI. There are 12 residues in the CDR3. The V end was cut by 2 bases, the J end by 8 bases, with 9 bases between. The CDR3 nucleotides are TGTGCCAGCTCACCAAATCCTGGAGGCTACACCTTC. It encodes CASSPNPGGYTF.

This chain links TRBV7-2 with TRBJ2-2; D could derive from TRBD1 or TRBD2 (5 bases each). The V end was cut by 5 bases, the J end by 2 bases, with 9 bases between. The germline gives CDR1 SGHTA, CDR2 FQGNSA. This CDR3 has 14 residues. CDR3 sequence: CASSRDPNTGELFF. CDR3 nucleotides: TGTGCCAGCAGCCGGGACCCTAACACCGGGGAGCTGTTTTTT.

The CDR3 here is CASSYLNYQETQYF. The CDR3 bases are TGTGCCAGCAGTTACTTAAATTACCAAGAGACCCAGTACTTC. The genes are TRBV6-5 and TRBJ2-5; D is undetermined. Germline V gives CDR1 MNHEY, CDR2 SVGAGI. The CDR3 covers 14 residues. Trimming took off 1 base at V and 0 bases at J, with 6 bases between the two ends.

The rearrangement uses TRBV29-1 and TRBJ1-4; D is perhaps TRBD1 (5 bases). This CDR3 is 17 amino acids long. Germline CDR1 SQVTM, CDR2 ANQGSEA. The V and J ends lost 6 bases and 3 bases respectively, with 23 bases between them. This chain's CDR3 is CSVGSGGAFLANEKLFF. The CDR3 DNA reads as TGCAGCGTCGGAAGCGGAGGGGCGTTCTTAGCTAATGAAAAACTGTTTTTT.

The chain uses TRBV7-9 and TRBJ1-3; D ambiguous. The germline gives CDR1 SEHNR, CDR2 FQNEAQ (reference sequence). This CDR3 is built from 13 residues. The V gene lost 5 bases and the J gene lost 4 bases, with 9 bases spanning the gap. The CDR3 nucleotides read TGTGCCAGCAGCGAGACGTCGGGAAACACCATATATTTT. It encodes CASSETSGNTIYF.

Notes on this clone: The same CDR3 can be traced to other DNA sequences in this sample. This chain uses TRBV9 with TRBJ1-3; no firm D call. This CDR3 has 14 amino acids. Germline loops: CDR1 SGDLS, CDR2 YYNGEE. V was cut by 0 bases and J by 4 bases, with 8 bases left in between. The CDR3: CASSVGPEGNTIYF. Here the CDR3 DNA reads TGTGCCAGCAGCGTAGGCCCGGAAGGAAACACCATATATTTT.

The chain carries TRBV9 and TRBJ2-1; TRBD2 agrees at 14 bases. The CDR3 loop spans 16 amino acids. Germline-derived CDR1 and CDR2 are SGDLS and YYNGEE. The junction had 8 bases not matched to a gene; V was cut back by 3 bases and J by 9 bases. The CDR3, as DNA: TGTGCCAGCAGCGACAGACTAGCGGGAGGGCCCGGTGAGCAGTTCTTC. It encodes CASSDRLAGGPGEQFF.

This clone came up once. This chain connects TRBV2 to TRBJ1-6; tentatively, D is TRBD1 (6 bases). This CDR3 contains 16 residues. Trimming removed 6 bases at V and 6 bases at J, with 18 bases between. Per the germline V gene, CDR1 is SNHLY and CDR2 is FYNNEI. Here the CDR3 DNA reads TGTGCCAGCAGGCTGTACAGGGAGTTGCCTAATTCACCCCTCCACTTT. Protein product: CASRLYRELPNSPLHF.

The chain couples TRBV2 to TRBJ1-3; 9 bases fit TRBD1. J lost 0 bases, V lost 6 bases, and 3 bases had no gene match. This CDR3 region has 15 residues. The germline V gene encodes CDR1 SNHLY and CDR2 FYNNEI. DNA of the CDR3: TGTGCCAGCAGACCGACAGGGGGCTCTGGAAACACCATATATTTT. It is translated as CASRPTGGSGNTIYF. Variable domain in full (rest from reference TRBV2 and TRBJ1-3): EPEVTQTPSHQVTQMGQEVILRCVPISNHLYFYWYRQILGQKVEFLVSFYNNEISEKSEIFDDQFSVERPDGSNFTLKIRSTKLEDSAMYFCASRPTGGSGNTIYFGEGSWLTVV.

The V call is TRBV9, the J call TRBJ2-1; 10 nucleotides match TRBD2. From germline, CDR1 is SGDLS and CDR2 YYNGEE. The CDR3 contains 16 residues. V dropped 4 bases and J dropped 5; count of bases not matched to a gene: 9. The CDR3 bases are TGTGCCAGCAGCCCCTCGACTAGCGGGTACAACAATGAGCAGTTCTTC. It yields the protein CASSPSTSGYNNEQFF. The full variable domain, in which reference TRBV9 and TRBJ2-1 provide the parts outside the CDR3, is DSGVTQTPKHLITATGQRVTLRCSPRSGDLSVYWYQQSLDQGLQFLIQYYNGEERAKGNILERFSAQQFPDLHSELNLSSLELGDSALYFCASSPSTSGYNNEQFFGPGTRLTVL.

This clone was found once. The V call is TRBV19, the J call TRBJ2-2; a possible D gene is TRBD1 (5 bases). V was cut by 10 bases and J by 2 bases, with 8 bases left in between. Germline CDR1 is LNHDA and CDR2 is SQIVND (reference sequence). The CDR3 contains 12 residues. The CDR3 region is CATQGNTGELFF. CDR3 in DNA: TGTGCCACCCAGGGAAACACCGGGGAGCTGTTTTTT.

The chain is built from TRBV28 and TRBJ2-4; D may be TRBD2 (6 bases). Germline CDR1 MDHEN, CDR2 SYDVKM. V lost 6 bases and J lost 1, with 13 bases in between. CDR3 length equals 15 residues. CDR3 DNA: TGTGCCAGCAGAGCGGGCGATAGGGCCAAAAACATTCAGTACTTC. It is translated as CASRAGDRAKNIQYF.

The V call is TRBV18, the J call TRBJ2-2; D remains ambiguous. Germline V gene sequence: CDR1 KGHSH, CDR2 LQKENI. V lost 0 bases and J lost 7, with 15 bases in between. This CDR3 spans 16 amino acids. CDR3 sequence (DNA): TGTGCCAGCTCACCACCGATGCGACTTGAACACGGGGAGCTGTTTTTT. Protein product: CASSPPMRLEHGELFF.

The sample holds a few counts of this clone. The chain has TRBV5-4 and TRBJ1-5, with a tentative D call TRBD1 (5 bases). CDR1 is SGHNT, CDR2 YYREEE, per germline (reference sequence). Deletions cut 4 bases from V and 4 bases from J, with 9 bases between. This CDR3 contains 13 residues. Here the CDR3 reads CASSIGGNQPQHF. DNA for the CDR3: TGTGCCAGCAGCATCGGGGGGAATCAGCCCCAGCATTTT.

J is TRBJ1-5 and V is TRBV7-6; no clear D gene. The V gene lost 1 base and the J gene lost 3 bases, with 13 bases spanning the gap. The length of the CDR3 is 16 residues. Germline-derived CDR1 and CDR2 are SGHVS and FNYEAQ. The chain's CDR3 is CASSLGGGVPNQPQHF. In nucleotides, the CDR3 is TGTGCCAGCAGCTTAGGTGGCGGCGTCCCCAATCAGCCCCAGCATTTT.

The V gene is TRBV5-8, the J gene TRBJ1-1; unclear D gene. CDR3 length: 15 residues. Germline CDR1 SGHTS, CDR2 YDEGEE. V was pared by 4 bases and J by 5 bases, with 18 bases between. DNA for the CDR3: TGTGCCAGCAGCCTCGGGGTGGTTTTGGGTACTGAAGCTTTCTTT. Protein product: CASSLGVVLGTEAFF.

The rearrangement joins TRBV5-1 to TRBJ1-4; tentatively, D is TRBD1 (5 bases). With 2 bases removed from V and 0 bases from J, the gap between germline ends came to 8 bases. The CDR3 is 15 residues long. Germline V gene sequence: CDR1 SGHRS, CDR2 YFSETQ. The CDR3 loop reads CASSLWDATNEKLFF. The CDR3 DNA follows: TGCGCCAGCAGCTTATGGGACGCAACTAATGAAAAACTGTTTTTT.

The V and J genes are TRBV18 and TRBJ2-6, with D unresolved. In germline, CDR1 is KGHSH, CDR2 LQKENI. The CDR3 is 18 amino acids. The V and J ends lost 4 bases and 2 bases respectively, with 18 bases between them. This chain's CDR3 is CASSLGSYPHAGANVLTF. As DNA, the CDR3 is TGTGCCAGCTCACTGGGCAGTTATCCTCATGCTGGGGCCAACGTCCTGACTTTC. Filled out from reference TRBV18 and TRBJ2-6, the complete variable domain reads NAGVMQNPRHLVRRRGQEARLRCSPMKGHSHVYWYRQLPEEGLKFMVYLQKENIIDESGMPKERFSAEFPKEGPSILRIQQVVRGDSAAYFCASSLGSYPHAGANVLTFGAGSRLTVL.

The CDR3, as DNA: TGCGCCAGCAGCCACACCTTTCTAGCGGAAATGCTAGAGACCCAGTACTTC. Translation gives CASSHTFLAEMLETQYF. V usage is TRBV4-3 and J usage is TRBJ2-5; TRBD2 matches 7 bases. The V segment lost 3 bases and the J segment 4 bases; nucleotides outside the gene matches: 14. This CDR3 has 17 residues. In germline, CDR1 is LGHNA, CDR2 YSLEER.

The chain is built from TRBV7-2 and TRBJ1-4; 10 bases map to TRBD1. Trimming cost V 6 bases and J 3 bases; bases outside gene matches: 7. The CDR3 has 16 residues. Per germline, CDR1 SGHTA and CDR2 FQGNSA. CDR3 in DNA: TGTGCCAGCAGTAGACAGGGGGCCTCAGCTAATGAAAAACTGTTTTTT. Its translation is CASSRQGASANEKLFF.

V is TRBV30 and J is TRBJ1-6; D is undetermined. V lost 2 bases and J 5 bases, leaving 10 bases between the germline ends. This CDR3 is 14 amino acids long. Germline values: CDR1 GTSNPN, CDR2 SVGIG (reference sequence). The CDR3 sequence is CAWSPDGNNSPLHF. The CDR3 nucleotides read TGTGCCTGGAGTCCGGACGGGAATAATTCACCCCTCCACTTT.

Here the CDR3 reads CASSLGATGPYEQYF. CDR3 DNA: TGTGCCAGCAGCTTAGGGGCGACAGGCCCCTACGAGCAGTACTTC. This chain uses TRBV7-6 with TRBJ2-7; D is perhaps TRBD1 (6 bases). The CDR3 length is 15 residues. The V and J ends lost 1 base and 2 bases respectively, with 12 bases between them. The germline V gene encodes CDR1 SGHVS and CDR2 FNYEAQ.